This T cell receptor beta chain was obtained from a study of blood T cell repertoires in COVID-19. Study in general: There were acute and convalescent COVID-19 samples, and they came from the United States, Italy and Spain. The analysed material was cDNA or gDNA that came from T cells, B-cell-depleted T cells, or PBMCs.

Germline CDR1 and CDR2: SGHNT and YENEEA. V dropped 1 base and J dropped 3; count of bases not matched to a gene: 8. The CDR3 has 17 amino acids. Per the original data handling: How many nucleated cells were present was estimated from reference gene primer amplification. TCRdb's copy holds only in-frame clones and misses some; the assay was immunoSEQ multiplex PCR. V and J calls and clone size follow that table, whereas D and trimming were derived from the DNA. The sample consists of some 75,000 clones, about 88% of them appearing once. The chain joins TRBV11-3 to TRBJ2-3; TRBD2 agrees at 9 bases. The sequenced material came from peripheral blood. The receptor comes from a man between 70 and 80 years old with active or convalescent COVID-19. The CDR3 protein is CASSLASGSGSTDTQYF. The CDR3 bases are TGTGCCAGCAGCTTAGCCTCGGGTAGCGGGAGTACAGATACGCAGTATTTT.